The source of this T cell receptor (beta chain) is a study of blood T cell repertoires in COVID-19. Study details: The United States, Italy and Spain were the sources of the acute and convalescent COVID-19 samples. The analysed material was cDNA or gDNA that came from T cells, B-cell-depleted T cells, or PBMCs.

Authors' processing steps: Quantification of nucleated cells was approximated via reference gene primer amplification. TCRdb keeps only in-frame clones here, not all; method: immunoSEQ multiplex PCR. The DNA gave D and trimming, while V, J and clone size come from that table. The sample yields some 250,000 clones, around 82% seen once. CDR1 SGHNT and CDR2 YYREEE come from the germline V gene (reference sequence). This CDR3 comprises 14 residues. J gave up 7 bases and V 3 bases, and 4 bases lay outside the gene matches. The specimen was peripheral blood. This rearrangement joins TRBV5-4 to TRBJ1-6; TRBD1 matches at 7 bases. The receptor comes from a woman younger than 30 with acute or convalescent COVID-19. CDR3 bases: TGTGCCAGCAGCTCGGACAGGTTCAATTCACCCCTCCACTTT. Amino acid sequence: CASSSDRFNSPLHF. The whole variable domain, filled in from reference TRBV5-4 and TRBJ1-6, reads ETGVTQSPTHLIKTRGQQVTLRCSSQSGHNTVSWYQQALGQGPQFIFQYYREEENGRGNFPPRFSGLQFPNYSSELNVNALELDDSALYLCASSSDRFNSPLHFGNGTRLTVT.